One sample yielded the 19 T cell receptor beta chains listed below, sequenced in a study of T cell repertoires and HLA-DP antigens. These receptors have no identified antigens. Profiled with immunoSEQ multiplex PCR; TCRdb holds only in-frame clones, not every one. The table lists over 100,000 clones, 85% to 95% of them singletons, with more than 0.25% in the top ten. The sample consisted of CD4+ T cells from PBMCs. The receptor source for this set is a woman aged 18-30 years in good health and CMV-seronegative.

The rearrangement links TRBV4-1 to TRBJ2-5; the match to TRBD1 covers 8 bases. The germline V gene has CDR1 MGHRA and CDR2 YSYEKL. Germline trimming cut 4 bases from V and 5 bases from J; bases unmatched to any gene: 18. The CDR3 is 18 amino acids. This CDR3 is CASSPPASPGGFGETQYF. CDR3 bases: TGCGCCAGCAGCCCCCCAGCCTCCCCAGGGGGCTTTGGGGAGACCCAGTACTTC.

The chain uses TRBV2 and TRBJ2-7; possibly TRBD1 for D (5 bases). This CDR3 has 12 residues. V was cut by 6 bases and J by 3 bases, with 9 bases left in between. Looked up from germline, CDR1 is SNHLY and CDR2 is FYNNEI. DNA of the CDR3: TGTGCCAGCAGGTCCGACAGCTACGAGCAGTACGTC. Protein sequence: CASRSDSYEQYV.

This chain links TRBV7-2 with TRBJ1-5; maybe TRBD1 (6 bases). V lost 5 bases and J lost 2, with 13 bases in between. The CDR3 length is 15 residues. CDR1 is SGHTA, CDR2 FQGNSA, per germline. The CDR3, as DNA: TGTGCCAGCAGCCCACAGGGCTACGGCAATCAGCCCCAGCATTTT. It translates to CASSPQGYGNQPQHF.

This chain's CDR3 is CASTLTAGGAFDTQYF. CDR3 sequence (DNA): TGTGCCAGCACCCTTACGGCGGGGGGGGCTTTCGATACGCAGTATTTT. The V and J genes are TRBV7-9 and TRBJ2-3; 9 bases agree with TRBD2. CDR3 length: 16 residues. The junction had 14 bases not matched to a gene; V was cut back by 7 bases and J by 6 bases. Germline loops: CDR1 SEHNR, CDR2 FQNEAQ (reference sequence).

The V and J genes are TRBV6-1 and TRBJ1-2; D is possibly TRBD1 (6 bases). V lost 2 bases to trimming and J lost 5 bases, with 15 bases between them. This CDR3 is 15 amino acids long. The germline CDR1 and CDR2 sequences are MNHNS and SASEGT. The CDR3 coding sequence is TGTGCCAGCAGTGAAAGGCCAGGGGAACAGTATGGCTACACCTTC. Its translation is CASSERPGEQYGYTF.

The chain combines TRBV9 with TRBJ2-3; 14 nucleotides match TRBD2. Per germline, CDR1 SGDLS and CDR2 YYNGEE. CDR3 length: 16 residues. V dropped 5 bases and J dropped 3; count of bases not matched to a gene: 5. The CDR3 nucleotides are TGTGCCAGCAGTACCGGGACTAGCGGGAGTACAGATACGCAGTATTTT. It encodes CASSTGTSGSTDTQYF.

The chain recombines TRBV28 with TRBJ2-3; 13 bases are a match to TRBD2. Germline lookup yields CDR1 MDHEN and CDR2 SYDVKM. The CDR3 covers 16 residues. V gave up 8 bases and J gave up 3 bases; unmatched junction bases: 8. CDR3 sequence: CASLLAGGPGTDTQYF. CDR3 in DNA: TGTGCCAGCTTACTAGCGGGAGGGCCAGGAACAGATACGCAGTATTTT. The full variable domain, with the rest looked up from reference TRBV28 and TRBJ2-3, is DVKVTQSSRYLVKRTGEKVFLECVQDMDHENMFWYRQDPGLGLRLIYFSYDVKMKEKGDIPEGYSVSREKKERFSLILESASTNQTSMYLCASLLAGGPGTDTQYFGPGTRLTVL.

The rearrangement uses TRBV5-6 and TRBJ2-5; D remains ambiguous. V shed 2 bases and J shed 5 bases, with 10 bases lying between them. CDR1 and CDR2 from the germline V gene are SGHDT and YYEEEE. The CDR3 runs to 13 residues. In DNA form, the CDR3 reads TGTGCCAGCAGCTTCACGATGCGGGAGACCCAGTACTTC. Translation: CASSFTMRETQYF.

The V call is TRBV19, the J call TRBJ2-7; 8 bases are a match to TRBD2. Trimming removed 6 bases from V and 5 bases from J; junction bases left unmatched: 3. The CDR3 has 12 residues. In germline, CDR1 is LNHDA, CDR2 SQIVND (reference sequence). CDR3 loop: CASSGRADEQYF. CDR3 nucleotide sequence: TGTGCCAGTAGCGGGAGGGCCGACGAGCAGTACTTC.

This clone appeared a single time. The junction does not match germline at one end; this may be a read error. The rearrangement joins TRBV7-7 to TRBJ2-3; D is ambiguous. The CDR3 sequence is 13 residues long. Germline CDR1 and CDR2: SSHAT and FNYEAQ (reference sequence). CDR3 sequence reads: CASSFIVSDTQYF. In DNA, the CDR3 is TGTGCTAGCAGCTTCATAGTGTCAGATACGCAGTATTTT. Based on the CDR3 plus reference TRBV7-7 and TRBJ2-3, the full variable domain is GAGVSQSPRYKVTKRGQDVTLRCDPISSHATLYWYQQALGQGPEFLTYFNYEAQPDKSGLPSDRFSAERPEGSISTLTIQRTEQRDSAMYRCASSFIVSDTQYFGPGTRLTVL.

V and J are TRBV27 and TRBJ2-7; D unclear. CDR3 length: 13 residues. V lost 4 bases, J lost 4 bases, and 11 bases lay in between. Germline values: CDR1 MNHEY, CDR2 SMNVEV (reference sequence). The CDR3 DNA reads as TGTGCCAGCAGTTCTCCCCTCGGGTACGAGCAGTACTTC. Amino acid sequence: CASSSPLGYEQYF.

Worth noting for this clone: The germline gene is not matched at one end of the junction; a read error may be the cause. V and J are TRBV7-9 and TRBJ1-6; 8 bases align to TRBD1. The CDR3 loop spans 13 amino acids. Germline CDR1 reads SEHNR; CDR2 reads FQNEAQ (reference sequence). The CDR3 protein is CASSEGVGQVILF. Here the CDR3 DNA reads TGTGCCAGCAGCGAAGGCGTGGGACAGGTTATCCTTTTT.

The gene calls are TRBV5-1 and TRBJ2-5; 8 bases are a match to TRBD2. CDR1 is SGHRS and CDR2 is YFSETQ in the germline V gene. The length of the CDR3 is 16 residues. The J segment lost 2 bases and the V segment lost 1 base, leaving 7 bases of the junction unmatched. CDR3 bases: TGCGCCAGCAGCTTGTTGGGTCTAGCGGGTCAAGAGACCCAGTACTTC. This codes for CASSLLGLAGQETQYF.

The CDR3: CAISESHGNIQYF. CDR3 DNA: TGTGCCATCAGTGAATCACACGGGAACATTCAGTACTTC. V and J are TRBV10-3 and TRBJ2-4; D remains unclear. There are 13 residues in the CDR3. V gave up 3 bases and J gave up 7 bases, with 10 bases separating them. CDR1 and CDR2 (germline): ENHRY, SYGVKD.

The rearrangement uses TRBV2 and TRBJ2-7; 8 bases are shared with TRBD1. V shed 5 bases and J 6 bases; nucleotides not matched to a gene: 6. The germline V gene has CDR1 SNHLY and CDR2 FYNNEI. This CDR3 comprises 13 residues. CDR3 region: CASSTDRGREQYV. For the CDR3, the DNA is TGTGCCAGCAGTACCGACAGGGGTCGCGAGCAGTACGTC.

This chain joins TRBV27 and TRBJ1-6; D gene unclear. V was clipped by 5 bases and J by 8 bases, with 7 bases between them. The CDR3 totals 12 residues. Germline-derived CDR1 and CDR2 are MNHEY and SMNVEV (reference sequence). Here the CDR3 DNA reads TGTGCCAGCAGTAACCGGTATTCACCCCTCCACTTT. It specifies CASSNRYSPLHF.

The gene calls are TRBV15 and TRBJ1-2; D gene uncertain. CDR1 LNHNV and CDR2 YYDKDF come from the germline V gene (reference sequence). The CDR3 length is 13 residues. Deletions cut 11 bases from V and 2 bases from J, with 15 bases between. CDR3: CAAPGERNYGYTF. CDR3 nucleotide sequence: TGTGCCGCCCCCGGGGAAAGGAACTATGGCTACACCTTC.

The J gene is TRBJ1-2, the V gene TRBV9; the D gene is possibly TRBD1 (5 bases). From germline, CDR1 is SGDLS and CDR2 YYNGEE. Trimming took off 2 bases at V and 4 bases at J, with 18 bases between the two ends. This CDR3 comprises 16 residues. This chain's CDR3 is CASSVTTRGAIYGYTF. The CDR3 nucleotides read TGTGCCAGCAGCGTTACGACAAGGGGCGCTATCTATGGCTACACCTTC.

The chain uses TRBV7-6 and TRBJ2-7; tentatively, D is TRBD2 (7 bases). This CDR3 comprises 15 residues. V gave up 4 bases and J gave up 3 bases, with 16 bases separating them. Germline assignment: CDR1 SGHVS and CDR2 FNYEAQ. The CDR3 loop reads CASSSKGGKGYEQYF. CDR3 DNA: TGTGCCAGCAGCTCCAAGGGGGGGAAGGGCTACGAGCAGTACTTC.